This T cell receptor (beta chain) comes out of a study of vaccination and CD4 T cells after COVID-19. This clonotype was seen a handful of times. Its antigen is still unknown. Cultured CD4+ T cells had their DNA profiled by the Oncomine TCR Beta short-read assay. Via MiXCR, TCRdb re-called the PCR reads, giving one row per CDR3 protein. The top ten hold 15% to 20% of the sample, which has some 16,000 distinct CDR3 sequences, around 52% seen once. Described time point: late sampling 161 to 241 days after vaccination in a few convalescent patients. Treatment here: approximately 9-day PBMC culture with coronavirus spike peptide pools or control peptides (ViraFEST assay). The CDR3 is 15 residues long. Looked up from germline, CDR1 is ENHRY and CDR2 is SYGVKD. V gave up 6 bases and J gave up 1 base; unmatched junction bases: 5.

J is TRBJ1-5 and V is TRBV10-3; 8 bases line up with TRBD1. This TCR was recovered from a human donor who had recovered from COVID-19. Sequenced material: CD4+ T cells from blood, cultured in vitro, taken about 7 months after SARS-CoV-2 vaccination. The CDR3 DNA reads TGTGCCATCAGGGCCACAGGGGGAAGCAATCAGCCCCAGCATTTT. Residues: CAIRATGGSNQPQHF.